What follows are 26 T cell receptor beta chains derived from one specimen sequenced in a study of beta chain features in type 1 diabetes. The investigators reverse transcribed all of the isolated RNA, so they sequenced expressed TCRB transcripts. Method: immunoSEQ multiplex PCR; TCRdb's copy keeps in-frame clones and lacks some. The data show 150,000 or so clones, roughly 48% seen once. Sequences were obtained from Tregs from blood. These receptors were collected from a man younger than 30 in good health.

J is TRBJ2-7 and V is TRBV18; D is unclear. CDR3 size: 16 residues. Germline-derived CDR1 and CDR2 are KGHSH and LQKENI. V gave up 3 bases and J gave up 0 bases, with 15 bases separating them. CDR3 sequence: CASSPRKTDISYEQYF. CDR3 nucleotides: TGTGCCAGCTCACCGCGAAAAACCGACATCTCCTACGAGCAGTACTTC.

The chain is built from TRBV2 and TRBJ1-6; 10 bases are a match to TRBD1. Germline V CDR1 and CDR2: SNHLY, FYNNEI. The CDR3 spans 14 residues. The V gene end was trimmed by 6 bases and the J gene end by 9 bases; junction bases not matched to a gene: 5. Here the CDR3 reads CASRDRTGGSPLHF. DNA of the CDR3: TGTGCCAGCAGGGACCGGACAGGGGGTTCACCCCTCCACTTT.

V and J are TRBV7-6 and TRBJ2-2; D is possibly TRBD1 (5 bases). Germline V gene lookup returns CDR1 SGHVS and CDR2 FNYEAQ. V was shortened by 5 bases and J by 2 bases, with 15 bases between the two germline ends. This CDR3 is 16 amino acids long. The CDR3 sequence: CASSPFPGSNTGELFF. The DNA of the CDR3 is TGTGCCAGCAGCCCCTTCCCAGGGTCCAACACCGGGGAGCTGTTTTTT.

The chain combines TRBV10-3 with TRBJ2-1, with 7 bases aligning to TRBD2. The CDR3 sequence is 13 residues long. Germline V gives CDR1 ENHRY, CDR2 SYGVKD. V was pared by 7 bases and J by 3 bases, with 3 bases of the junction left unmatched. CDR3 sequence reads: CAITRGSYNEQFF. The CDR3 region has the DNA TGTGCCATCACACGCGGGAGCTACAATGAGCAGTTCTTC.

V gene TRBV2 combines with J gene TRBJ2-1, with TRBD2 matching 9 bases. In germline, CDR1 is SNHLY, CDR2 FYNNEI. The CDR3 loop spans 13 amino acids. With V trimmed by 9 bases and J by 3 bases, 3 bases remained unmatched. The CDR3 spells CARSTSGYNEQFF. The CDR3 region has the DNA TGTGCCAGGTCGACTAGCGGCTACAATGAGCAGTTCTTC.

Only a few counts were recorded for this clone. For the CDR3, the DNA is TGTGCCAGCAGCCCTAGAGGCAGGCTAGCGGGAGTGGAGTATTTT. It encodes CASSPRGRLAGVEYF. The rearrangement links TRBV27 to TRBJ2-3, with 10 positions matching TRBD2. J was trimmed by 13 bases and V by 6 bases; bases with no gene match: 16. CDR1 is MNHEY, CDR2 SMNVEV, per germline (reference sequence). This CDR3 comprises 15 residues.

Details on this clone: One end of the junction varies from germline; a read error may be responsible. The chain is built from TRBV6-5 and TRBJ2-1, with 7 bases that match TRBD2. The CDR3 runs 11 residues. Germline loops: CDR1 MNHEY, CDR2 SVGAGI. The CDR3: CASSRGSAQVF. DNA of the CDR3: TGTGCCAGCAGCCGCGGGAGCGCGCAGGTCTTC.

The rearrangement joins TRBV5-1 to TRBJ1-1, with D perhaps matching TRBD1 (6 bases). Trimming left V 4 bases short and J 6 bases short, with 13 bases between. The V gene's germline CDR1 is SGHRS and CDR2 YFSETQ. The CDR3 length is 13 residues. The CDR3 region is CASSTTGLAEAFF. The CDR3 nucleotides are TGCGCCAGCAGCACCACAGGGTTGGCTGAAGCTTTCTTT.

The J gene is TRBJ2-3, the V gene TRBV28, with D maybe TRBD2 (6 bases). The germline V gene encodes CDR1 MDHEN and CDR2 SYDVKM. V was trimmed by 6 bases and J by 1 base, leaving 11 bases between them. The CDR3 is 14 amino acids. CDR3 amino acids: CASSSEGGTDTQYF. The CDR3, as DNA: TGTGCCAGCAGCTCGGAGGGTGGCACAGATACGCAGTATTTT.

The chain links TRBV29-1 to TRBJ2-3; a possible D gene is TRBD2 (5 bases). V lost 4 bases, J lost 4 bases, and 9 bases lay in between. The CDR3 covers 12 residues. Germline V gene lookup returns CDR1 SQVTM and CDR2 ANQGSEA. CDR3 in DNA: TGCAGCGTTGGCACGGGGTCAGATACGCAGTATTTT. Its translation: CSVGTGSDTQYF.

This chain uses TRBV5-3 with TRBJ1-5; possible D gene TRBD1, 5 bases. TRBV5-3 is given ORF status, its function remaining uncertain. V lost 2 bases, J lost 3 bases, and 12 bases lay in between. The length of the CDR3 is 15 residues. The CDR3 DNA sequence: TGTGCCAGAAGCTTCCACAGGTTTTTCAATCAGCCCCAGCATTTT. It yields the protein CARSFHRFFNQPQHF.

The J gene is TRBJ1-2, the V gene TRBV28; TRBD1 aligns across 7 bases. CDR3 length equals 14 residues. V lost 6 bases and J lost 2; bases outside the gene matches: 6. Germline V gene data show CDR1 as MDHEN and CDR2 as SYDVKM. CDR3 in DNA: TGTGCCAGCAGCCTGGGACAGCCCAACTATGGCTACACCTTC. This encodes CASSLGQPNYGYTF.

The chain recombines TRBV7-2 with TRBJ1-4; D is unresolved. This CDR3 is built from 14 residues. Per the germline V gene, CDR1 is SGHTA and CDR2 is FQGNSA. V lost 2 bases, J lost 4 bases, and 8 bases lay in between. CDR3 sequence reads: CASSLFVRNEKLFF. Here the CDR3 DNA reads TGTGCCAGCAGCTTATTCGTCCGTAATGAAAAACTGTTTTTT.

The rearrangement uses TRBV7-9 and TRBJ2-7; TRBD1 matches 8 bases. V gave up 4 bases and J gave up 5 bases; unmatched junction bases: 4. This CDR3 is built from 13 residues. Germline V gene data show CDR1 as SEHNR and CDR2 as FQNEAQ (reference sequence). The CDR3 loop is CASSSGGLDEQYF. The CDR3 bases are TGTGCCAGCAGCTCAGGGGGCCTTGACGAGCAGTACTTC.

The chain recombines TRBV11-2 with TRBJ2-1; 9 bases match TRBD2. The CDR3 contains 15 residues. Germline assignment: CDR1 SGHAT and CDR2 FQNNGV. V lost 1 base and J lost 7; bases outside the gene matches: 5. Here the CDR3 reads CASSLANSGGNEQFF. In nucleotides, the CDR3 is TGTGCCAGCAGCTTAGCGAATAGCGGGGGTAATGAGCAGTTCTTC. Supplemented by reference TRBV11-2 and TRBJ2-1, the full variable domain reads EAGVAQSPRYKIIEKRQSVAFWCNPISGHATLYWYQQILGQGPKLLIQFQNNGVVDDSQLPKDRFSAERLKGVDSTLKIQPAKLEDSAVYLCASSLANSGGNEQFFGPGTRLTVL.

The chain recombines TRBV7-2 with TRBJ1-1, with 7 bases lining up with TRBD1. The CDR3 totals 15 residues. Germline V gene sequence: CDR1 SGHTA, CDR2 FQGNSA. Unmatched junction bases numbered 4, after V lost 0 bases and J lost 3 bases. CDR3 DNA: TGTGCCAGCAGCTTAGCGGGACAGCTACACACTGAAGCTTTCTTT. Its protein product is CASSLAGQLHTEAFF.

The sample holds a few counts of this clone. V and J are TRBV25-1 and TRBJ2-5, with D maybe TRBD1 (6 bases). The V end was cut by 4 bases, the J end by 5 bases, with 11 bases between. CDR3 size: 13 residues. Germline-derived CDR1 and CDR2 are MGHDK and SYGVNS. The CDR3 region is CASSAQGSETQYF. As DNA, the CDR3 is TGTGCCAGCAGTGCGCAGGGGAGCGAGACCCAGTACTTC.

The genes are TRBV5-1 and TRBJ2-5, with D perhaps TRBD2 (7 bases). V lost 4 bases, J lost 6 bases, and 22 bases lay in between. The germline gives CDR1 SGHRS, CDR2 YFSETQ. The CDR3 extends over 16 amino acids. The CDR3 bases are TGCGCCAGCAGCCCCCAGGGGCCCACAGCGGGAAAGACCCAGTACTTC. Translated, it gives CASSPQGPTAGKTQYF.

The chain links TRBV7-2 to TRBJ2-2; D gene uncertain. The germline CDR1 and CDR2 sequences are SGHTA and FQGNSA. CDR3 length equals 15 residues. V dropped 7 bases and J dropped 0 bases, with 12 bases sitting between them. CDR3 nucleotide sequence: TGTGCCAGCAAACGAGACAAAGCGAACACCGGGGAGCTGTTTTTT. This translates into CASKRDKANTGELFF.

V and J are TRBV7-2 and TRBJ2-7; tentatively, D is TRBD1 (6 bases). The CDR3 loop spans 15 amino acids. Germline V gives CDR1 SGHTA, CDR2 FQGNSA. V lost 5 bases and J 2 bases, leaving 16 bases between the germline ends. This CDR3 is CASSPRGTGPYEQYF. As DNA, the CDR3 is TGTGCCAGCAGCCCACGAGGCACAGGGCCCTACGAGCAGTACTTC.

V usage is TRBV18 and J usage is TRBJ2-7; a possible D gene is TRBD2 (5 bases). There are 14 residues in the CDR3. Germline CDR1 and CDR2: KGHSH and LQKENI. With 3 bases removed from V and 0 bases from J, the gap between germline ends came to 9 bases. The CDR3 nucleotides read TGTGCCAGCTCACCCGGGGTAAGCTCCTACGAGCAGTACTTC. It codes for CASSPGVSSYEQYF. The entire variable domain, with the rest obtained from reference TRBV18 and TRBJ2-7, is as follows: NAGVMQNPRHLVRRRGQEARLRCSPMKGHSHVYWYRQLPEEGLKFMVYLQKENIIDESGMPKERFSAEFPKEGPSILRIQQVVRGDSAAYFCASSPGVSSYEQYFGPGTRLTVT.

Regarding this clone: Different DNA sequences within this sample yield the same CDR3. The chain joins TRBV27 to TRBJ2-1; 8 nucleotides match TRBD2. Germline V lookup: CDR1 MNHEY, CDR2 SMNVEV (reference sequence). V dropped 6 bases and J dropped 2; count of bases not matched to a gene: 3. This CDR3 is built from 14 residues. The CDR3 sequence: CASRGLAAYNEQFF. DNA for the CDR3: TGTGCCAGCAGAGGACTAGCAGCCTACAATGAGCAGTTCTTC.

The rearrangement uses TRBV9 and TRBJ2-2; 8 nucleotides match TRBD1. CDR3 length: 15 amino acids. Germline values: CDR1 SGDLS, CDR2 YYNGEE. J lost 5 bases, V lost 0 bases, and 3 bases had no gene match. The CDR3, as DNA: TGTGCCAGCAGCGTAGAGGACAGGGAAACCGGGGAGCTGTTTTTT. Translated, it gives CASSVEDRETGELFF.

CDR3 coding DNA: TGTGCCAGCAGTTCCCCCCGGGGAGGGACAGATACGCAGTATTTT. It specifies CASSSPRGGTDTQYF. This chain joins TRBV27 and TRBJ2-3; 7 bases are a match to TRBD2. V gave up 4 bases and J gave up 3 bases; unmatched junction bases: 7. CDR3 length: 15 amino acids. Germline CDR1 is MNHEY and CDR2 is SMNVEV (reference sequence).

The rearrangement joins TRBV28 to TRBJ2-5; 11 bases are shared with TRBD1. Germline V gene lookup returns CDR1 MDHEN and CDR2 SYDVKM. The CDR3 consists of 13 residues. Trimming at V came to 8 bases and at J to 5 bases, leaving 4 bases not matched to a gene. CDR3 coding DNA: TGTGCCAGCGGACAGGGGGCGCGGGAGACCCAGTACTTC. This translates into CASGQGARETQYF.

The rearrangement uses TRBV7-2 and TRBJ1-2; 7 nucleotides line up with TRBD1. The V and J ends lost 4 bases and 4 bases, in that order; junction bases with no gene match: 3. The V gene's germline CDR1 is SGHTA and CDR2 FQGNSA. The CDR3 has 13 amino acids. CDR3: CASSSTGFYGYTF. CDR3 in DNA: TGTGCCAGCAGCTCGACAGGGTTCTATGGCTACACCTTC.